A selection of T cell receptor beta chains follows, all from one sample in a study of response to subunit inactivated influenza vaccine. One entry per CDR3 protein results from TCRdb running MiXCR on the RT-PCR reads. The sample consists of 400,000 to 650,000 distinct CDR3 sequences, approximately 6.9% of them appearing once. The sequencing here drew on PBMCs from blood, taken around 2 years after vaccination. The receptor source for this set is a man in his fifties or sixties who received an inactivated influenza vaccine. Both conserved end residues are part of each CDR3. Each record gives: V gene, clone size, D gene, J gene, CDR3 DNA, CDR3 protein. D genes are given only for firm matches. The size of a clone is reported for some rows only, either as once, few or many, or as a class for expanded clones.

v_call: TRBV20-1
clone_size: many
d_call: -
j_call: TRBJ2-7
cdr3_nt: TGCAGTGCTACAGACAGATCCTACGAGCAGTACTTC
cdr3_aa: CSATDRSYEQYF

v_call: TRBV15
clone_size: -
d_call: -
j_call: TRBJ2-7
cdr3_nt: TGTGCCACCTCACCCGAGGTTGGCGGCTACGAGCAGTACTTC
cdr3_aa: CATSPEVGGYEQYF

v_call: TRBV7-9
clone_size: many
d_call: -
j_call: TRBJ2-5
cdr3_nt: TGTGCCAGCAGCTTAGCTTCCGGGTACCAAGAGACCCAGTACTTC
cdr3_aa: CASSLASGYQETQYF

v_call: TRBV29-1
clone_size: many
d_call: TRBD1
j_call: TRBJ1-1
cdr3_nt: TGCAGCGTTGAGACGGACAGGGGCAGTGAAGCTTTCTTT
cdr3_aa: CSVETDRGSEAFF

v_call: TRBV7-2
clone_size: -
d_call: -
j_call: TRBJ2-1
cdr3_nt: TGTGCCAGCAGCTTAACGGGTAACAATCTCGGATCCTACAATGAGCAGTTCTTC
cdr3_aa: CASSLTGNNLGSYNEQFF

v_call: TRBV7-2
clone_size: many
d_call: -
j_call: TRBJ1-5
cdr3_nt: TGTGCCAGCAGCAAAAGGGACGGAGATAATCAGCCCCAGCATTTT
cdr3_aa: CASSKRDGDNQPQHF

v_call: TRBV12-3/TRBV12-4
clone_size: -
d_call: -
j_call: TRBJ2-1
cdr3_nt: TGTGCCAGCAGTTTGGGGGGGCAGTTGTTCTTC
cdr3_aa: CASSLGGQLFF

v_call: TRBV20-1
clone_size: few
d_call: TRBD1
j_call: TRBJ2-3
cdr3_nt: TGCAGTGCCAGCGGACAGGGCTGGACAGATACGCAGTATTTT
cdr3_aa: CSASGQGWTDTQYF

v_call: TRBV21-1
clone_size: many
d_call: -
j_call: TRBJ2-1
cdr3_nt: TGTGCCAGCAGCAAAGCGCTTTCGACTAGCGGGAGTCCCTACAATGAGCAGTTCTTC
cdr3_aa: CASSKALSTSGSPYNEQFF

v_call: TRBV20-1
clone_size: -
d_call: -
j_call: TRBJ2-7
cdr3_nt: TGCAGTGCTAGCCGACAGATCTCCTACGAGCAGTACTTC
cdr3_aa: CSASRQISYEQYF

v_call: TRBV7-3
clone_size: -
d_call: TRBD2
j_call: TRBJ2-3
cdr3_nt: TGTGCCAGCAGCTTAAAGCCTTGGCGGGAGGGCCCCGATACGCAGTATTTT
cdr3_aa: CASSLKPWREGPDTQYF

v_call: TRBV12-3/TRBV12-4
clone_size: many
d_call: TRBD2
j_call: TRBJ2-1
cdr3_nt: TGTGCCAGCAGCCCTTCAGCGGGGGGCTACAATGAGCAGTTCTTC
cdr3_aa: CASSPSAGGYNEQFF

v_call: TRBV28
clone_size: few
d_call: -
j_call: TRBJ1-5
cdr3_nt: TGTGCCAGCAGTTTATCACCGGACTATAGCAATCAGCCCCAGCATTTT
cdr3_aa: CASSLSPDYSNQPQHF

v_call: TRBV14
clone_size: many
d_call: TRBD2
j_call: TRBJ2-1
cdr3_nt: TGTGCCAGCAGCCCCGGGACTAGCGGGATTGGTGAGCAGTTCTTC
cdr3_aa: CASSPGTSGIGEQFF

v_call: TRBV28
clone_size: few
d_call: -
j_call: TRBJ1-5
cdr3_nt: TGTGCCAGCACCCCGGTACAAGGTCAGCCCCAGCATTTT
cdr3_aa: CASTPVQGQPQHF

v_call: TRBV7-2
clone_size: many
d_call: -
j_call: TRBJ2-7
cdr3_nt: TGTGCCAGCAGCCAAAACCCCGGGGGAGGCCGCGAGCAGTACTTC
cdr3_aa: CASSQNPGGGREQYF

v_call: TRBV4-2
clone_size: -
d_call: -
j_call: TRBJ1-2
cdr3_nt: TGTGCCAGCAGCCAAGGGCTCCACGATGGCTACACCTTC
cdr3_aa: CASSQGLHDGYTF

v_call: TRBV4-1
clone_size: many
d_call: TRBD2
j_call: TRBJ2-1
cdr3_nt: TGCGCCAGCAGCAAGGGACTAGCGGACTACAATGAGCAGTTCTTC
cdr3_aa: CASSKGLADYNEQFF

v_call: TRBV4-2
clone_size: few
d_call: -
j_call: TRBJ1-6
cdr3_nt: TGTGCCAGCAGCCAAGGGGGCCCAGGGGCGAGTAATTCACCCCTCCACTTT
cdr3_aa: CASSQGGPGASNSPLHF

v_call: TRBV11-1
clone_size: few
d_call: TRBD1
j_call: TRBJ1-5
cdr3_nt: TGTGCCAGCAGCCCAACAGGGGAGGCCGGGCAGCCCCAGCATTTT
cdr3_aa: CASSPTGEAGQPQHF

v_call: TRBV20-1
clone_size: few
d_call: -
j_call: TRBJ2-5
cdr3_nt: TGCAGTGCTCTTGACAACCAAGAGACCCAGTACTTC
cdr3_aa: CSALDNQETQYF

v_call: TRBV2
clone_size: -
d_call: TRBD2
j_call: TRBJ2-5
cdr3_nt: TGTGCCAGCAGTGGGGGACTAGCGAATGAAGAGACCCAGTACTTC
cdr3_aa: CASSGGLANEETQYF

v_call: TRBV3-1
clone_size: few
d_call: -
j_call: TRBJ2-2
cdr3_nt: TGTGCCAGCATCGATTACACCGGGGAGCTGTTTTTT
cdr3_aa: CASIDYTGELFF

v_call: TRBV7-9
clone_size: few
d_call: -
j_call: TRBJ1-1
cdr3_nt: TGTGCCAGCAGCTATGATATGGGCACTGAAGCTTTCTTT
cdr3_aa: CASSYDMGTEAFF

v_call: TRBV4-3
clone_size: -
d_call: -
j_call: TRBJ2-7
cdr3_nt: TGCGCCAGCAGCCAAGACACGGTGTACGAGCAGTACTTC
cdr3_aa: CASSQDTVYEQYF

v_call: TRBV7-9
clone_size: few
d_call: TRBD2
j_call: TRBJ2-1
cdr3_nt: TGTGCCAGCAGCCCCCCAAGCGGGGCCATTCACAATGAGCAGTTCTTC
cdr3_aa: CASSPPSGAIHNEQFF

v_call: TRBV5-6
clone_size: -
d_call: -
j_call: TRBJ2-2
cdr3_nt: TGTGCCAGCAGCCCGGGGACCATCTCCGGGGAGCTGTTTTTT
cdr3_aa: CASSPGTISGELFF

v_call: TRBV15
clone_size: many
d_call: TRBD2
j_call: TRBJ2-3
cdr3_nt: TGTGCCACCAGCAGCTCCAGACTAGCGGGAGGAACAGATACGCAGTATTTT
cdr3_aa: CATSSSRLAGGTDTQYF

v_call: TRBV11-1
clone_size: many
d_call: -
j_call: TRBJ2-1
cdr3_nt: TGTGCCAGCAGCTTATTATTAATCTTGGGGAAATCTTCCAATGAGCAGTTCTTC
cdr3_aa: CASSLLLILGKSSNEQFF

v_call: TRBV20-1
clone_size: many
d_call: -
j_call: TRBJ2-5
cdr3_nt: TGCAGTACCCGGGCCCCCCTGCTTGGGACCCAGTACTTC
cdr3_aa: CSTRAPLLGTQYF

v_call: TRBV4-3
clone_size: many
d_call: -
j_call: TRBJ1-1
cdr3_nt: TGCGCCAGCAGCCAAGCAGCAGGGTTCACTGAAGCTTTCTTT
cdr3_aa: CASSQAAGFTEAFF

v_call: TRBV9
clone_size: -
d_call: -
j_call: TRBJ2-1
cdr3_nt: TGTGCCAGCAGCGTCTGCGGCAGGGTACTGGGCAATGAGCAGTTCTTC
cdr3_aa: CASSVCGRVLGNEQFF

v_call: TRBV6-2/TRBV6-3
clone_size: -
d_call: -
j_call: TRBJ2-3
cdr3_nt: TGTGCCAGCAGTCTGCTCGCGGATGGGGGCCCAGGCGATACGCAGTATTTT
cdr3_aa: CASSLLADGGPGDTQYF

v_call: TRBV5-1
clone_size: few
d_call: -
j_call: TRBJ2-2
cdr3_nt: TGCGCCAGCAGGGATAAAGACACCGGGGAGCTGTTTTTT
cdr3_aa: CASRDKDTGELFF

v_call: TRBV29-1
clone_size: many
d_call: -
j_call: TRBJ1-4
cdr3_nt: TGCAGCGCCGACTCCAACGTGGGTGAAAAACTGTTTTTT
cdr3_aa: CSADSNVGEKLFF

v_call: TRBV18
clone_size: few
d_call: -
j_call: TRBJ2-7
cdr3_nt: TGTGCCAGCTCACCCCCGGGACAACACGAGCAGTACTTC
cdr3_aa: CASSPPGQHEQYF

v_call: TRBV7-2
clone_size: few
d_call: -
j_call: TRBJ2-4
cdr3_nt: TGTGCCAGCAGCTTACTCGGGCCACAAAACATTCAGTACTTC
cdr3_aa: CASSLLGPQNIQYF

v_call: TRBV5-1
clone_size: -
d_call: -
j_call: TRBJ2-5
cdr3_nt: TGCGCCAGCAGCCTGGGCTTTCTCGCGGGGCAGGGTAAAGAGACCCAGTACTTC
cdr3_aa: CASSLGFLAGQGKETQYF

v_call: TRBV11-2
clone_size: -
d_call: TRBD2
j_call: TRBJ2-5
cdr3_nt: TGTGCCAGCAGCTGGTCGGAAGCGGGGGGAGAGACCCAGTACTTC
cdr3_aa: CASSWSEAGGETQYF

v_call: TRBV2
clone_size: -
d_call: -
j_call: TRBJ2-3
cdr3_nt: TGTGCCAGCACCGAGGGAAGGGCGCGTAGCACAGATACGCAGTATTTT
cdr3_aa: CASTEGRARSTDTQYF

v_call: TRBV7-6
clone_size: few
d_call: TRBD2
j_call: TRBJ2-5
cdr3_nt: TGTGCCAGCAGCGCGAGCGGGAGTTATGAGACCCAGTACTTC
cdr3_aa: CASSASGSYETQYF

v_call: TRBV18
clone_size: many
d_call: TRBD1
j_call: TRBJ2-1
cdr3_nt: TGTGCCAGCTCACCCGGGACAGGTATATACAATGAGCAGTTCTTC
cdr3_aa: CASSPGTGIYNEQFF

v_call: TRBV12-3/TRBV12-4
clone_size: many
d_call: -
j_call: TRBJ2-5
cdr3_nt: TGTGCCAGCAGCCCCCGAGTCCGCCTAGAGACCCAGTACTTC
cdr3_aa: CASSPRVRLETQYF

v_call: TRBV5-4
clone_size: few
d_call: -
j_call: TRBJ2-6
cdr3_nt: TGTGCCAGCAGCTTACTGGACAGTACTGGGGCCAACGTCCTGACTTTC
cdr3_aa: CASSLLDSTGANVLTF

v_call: TRBV7-9
clone_size: -
d_call: -
j_call: TRBJ2-7
cdr3_nt: TGTGCCAGCAGCTTAGCTACTGGGACTGGGCACTCCTACGAGCAGTACTTC
cdr3_aa: CASSLATGTGHSYEQYF

v_call: TRBV29-1
clone_size: -
d_call: -
j_call: TRBJ1-2
cdr3_nt: TGCAGCGTTGAAGTGGGGGGACGGCTTGGTAATGGCTACACCTTC
cdr3_aa: CSVEVGGRLGNGYTF

v_call: TRBV28
clone_size: many
d_call: TRBD2
j_call: TRBJ2-1
cdr3_nt: TGTGCCAGCAGTCCACCTTGGGGCGGGGGGTACAATGAGCAGTTCTTC
cdr3_aa: CASSPPWGGGYNEQFF

v_call: TRBV7-7
clone_size: -
d_call: -
j_call: TRBJ2-2
cdr3_nt: TGTGCTAGCAGCCCTAATTTGAACACCGGGGAGCTGTTTTTT
cdr3_aa: CASSPNLNTGELFF

v_call: TRBV5-4
clone_size: few
d_call: TRBD1
j_call: TRBJ1-1
cdr3_nt: TGTGCCAGCAGCGGGGGACAGGGCCTCACACGGAACACTGAAGCTTTCTTT
cdr3_aa: CASSGGQGLTRNTEAFF

v_call: TRBV12-3/TRBV12-4
clone_size: -
d_call: -
j_call: TRBJ1-2
cdr3_nt: TGTGCCAGCAGTTTACACAGCTATGGCTACACCTTC
cdr3_aa: CASSLHSYGYTF

v_call: TRBV27
clone_size: few
d_call: TRBD2
j_call: TRBJ2-1
cdr3_nt: TGTGCCAGCAGTTTATCCGAGCGGGGGGGGTACAATGAGCAGTTCTTC
cdr3_aa: CASSLSERGGYNEQFF

v_call: TRBV5-6
clone_size: -
d_call: TRBD2
j_call: TRBJ2-1
cdr3_nt: TGTGCCAGCGCCCAGGTGGAGCGGGGCAATGAGCAGTTCTTC
cdr3_aa: CASAQVERGNEQFF

v_call: TRBV29-1
clone_size: few
d_call: -
j_call: TRBJ2-1
cdr3_nt: TGCAGCACAGCCGGGACGACATTTGAGCAGTTCTTC
cdr3_aa: CSTAGTTFEQFF